The text below deals with one T cell receptor (beta chain). Its antigen is unknown. Construction of the TCR beta libraries employed iRepertoire HTBI primers in conjunction with Arm-PCR of CDR3 regions. Each CDR3 protein gets one entry after TCRdb re-called the multiplex PCR reads with MiXCR. The sample lists around 510,000 distinct CDR3 sequences, around 21% seen once, with 7% to 9.5% in the top ten. This sample stems from a study of regulatory T cells in long-lasting Graves disease. Study findings and constraints: For persistent Graves' patients, TCR diversity was lower than for newly diagnosed ones.

This CDR3 region has 11 residues. V was cut by 4 bases and J by 6 bases, with 7 bases left in between. Per the germline V gene, CDR1 is SGHDT and CDR2 is YYEEEE. Time point in this sample: persistent/refractory GD, antithyroid drugs over 5 years with positive TRAb. The TCR library was made from RNA that had been extracted from PBMCs in TRIzol. The patient group derived from an endocrinology department in Xi'an, China. EDTA tubes held roughly 9.2 milliliters of peripheral blood from each patient. This TCR came from a female donor with Graves disease. The chain uses TRBV5-6 and TRBJ1-2; no clear D gene. The input for sequencing was peripheral blood mononuclear cells (PBMCs), taken when the disease was refractory, from a patient treated with antithyroid drugs. Written as DNA, the CDR3 is TGTGCCAGCAGCCGCTCTCATGGCTACACCTTC. Translation gives CASSRSHGYTF.